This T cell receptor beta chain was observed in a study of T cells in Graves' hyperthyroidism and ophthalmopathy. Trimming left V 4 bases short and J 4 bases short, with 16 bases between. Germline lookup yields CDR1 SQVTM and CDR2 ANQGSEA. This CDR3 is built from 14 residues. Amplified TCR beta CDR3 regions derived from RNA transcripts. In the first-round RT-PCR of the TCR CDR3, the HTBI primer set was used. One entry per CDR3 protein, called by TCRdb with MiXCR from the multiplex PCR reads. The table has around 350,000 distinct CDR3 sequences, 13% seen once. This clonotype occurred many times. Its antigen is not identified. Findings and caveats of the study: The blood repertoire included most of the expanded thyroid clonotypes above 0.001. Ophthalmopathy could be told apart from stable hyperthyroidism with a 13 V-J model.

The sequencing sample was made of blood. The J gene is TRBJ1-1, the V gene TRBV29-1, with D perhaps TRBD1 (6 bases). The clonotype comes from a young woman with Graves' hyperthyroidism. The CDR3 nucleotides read TGCAGCGTTGGTAAAATACAGGGCGCCACTGAAGCTTTCTTT. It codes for CSVGKIQGATEAFF.